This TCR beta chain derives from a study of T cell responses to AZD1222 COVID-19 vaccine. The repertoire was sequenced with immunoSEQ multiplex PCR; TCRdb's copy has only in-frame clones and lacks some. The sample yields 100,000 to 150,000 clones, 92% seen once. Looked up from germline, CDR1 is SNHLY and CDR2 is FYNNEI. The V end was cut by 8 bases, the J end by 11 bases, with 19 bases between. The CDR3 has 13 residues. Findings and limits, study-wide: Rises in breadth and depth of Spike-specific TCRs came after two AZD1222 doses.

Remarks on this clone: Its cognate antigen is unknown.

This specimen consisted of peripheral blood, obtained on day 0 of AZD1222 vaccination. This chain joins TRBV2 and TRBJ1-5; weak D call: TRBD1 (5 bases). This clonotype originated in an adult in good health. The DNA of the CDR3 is TGTGCCAGCCAAAGGGGTTCGCTTGAGGCCCAGCATTTT. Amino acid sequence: CASQRGSLEAQHF.